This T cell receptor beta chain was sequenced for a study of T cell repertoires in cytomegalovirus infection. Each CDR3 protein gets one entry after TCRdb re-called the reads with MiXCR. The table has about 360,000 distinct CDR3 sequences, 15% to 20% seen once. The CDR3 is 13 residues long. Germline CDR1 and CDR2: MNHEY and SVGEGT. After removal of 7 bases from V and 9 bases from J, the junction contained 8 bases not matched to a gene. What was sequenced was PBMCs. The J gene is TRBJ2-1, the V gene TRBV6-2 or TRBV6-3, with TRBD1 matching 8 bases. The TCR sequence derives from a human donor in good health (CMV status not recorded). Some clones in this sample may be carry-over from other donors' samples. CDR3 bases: TGTGCCAGCATGACCAGGGGGCTTAGTGAGCAGTTCTTC. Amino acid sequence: CASMTRGLSEQFF.